This passage covers 7 T cell receptor beta chains from one sample sequenced in a study of beta chain features in type 1 diabetes. Regarding the study as a whole: Shortening of TCRB CDR3s, moderate but significant, appeared in all four CD4+ subsets of Type 1 diabetes patients.

No cognate antigen is known for these TCRs. Sequencing targeted expressed TCRB transcripts, as all isolated RNA had been reverse transcribed. The assay was immunoSEQ multiplex PCR, and TCRdb's table has in-frame clones only and misses some. The data show 630,000 or so clones, with more than 13% seen just once and 0.04% held by the top ten. Sequencing input: naive CD4+ T cells from blood. The receptors shown here come from a man aged 18 to 30 with type 1 diabetes.

This clone came up a few times. The CDR3 loop is CSASSGVEQFF. The CDR3 coding sequence is TGCAGTGCTTCTAGCGGCGTTGAGCAGTTCTTC. This sequence joins TRBV20-1 and TRBJ2-1; 7 bases map to TRBD2. There are 11 residues in the CDR3. Germline V gives CDR1 DFQATT, CDR2 SNEGSKA (reference sequence). With 5 bases clipped from V and 9 bases from J, the junction kept 4 bases outside the gene matches.

The chain carries TRBV29-1 and TRBJ2-7; D may be TRBD1 (6 bases). There are 14 residues in the CDR3. V lost 7 bases and J 0 bases, leaving 16 bases between the germline ends. The V gene's germline CDR1 is SQVTM and CDR2 ANQGSEA. The CDR3 is CSAVGQLLSYEQYF. CDR3 nucleotide sequence: TGCAGCGCAGTCGGACAGTTGCTCTCCTACGAGCAGTACTTC.

This chain links TRBV20-1 with TRBJ1-5, with D unresolved. The CDR3 sequence is 11 residues long. In germline, CDR1 is DFQATT, CDR2 SNEGSKA (reference sequence). Trimming shortened V by 6 bases and J by 3 bases, and 6 bases separated the two germline ends. CDR3 coding DNA: TGCAGTGCAGTCAACAATCAGCCCCAGCATTTT. The encoded protein is CSAVNNQPQHF.

The table lists this clone with a few counts. The gene calls are TRBV29-1 and TRBJ2-3; no clear D. Germline V CDR1 and CDR2: SQVTM, ANQGSEA. The V gene lost 7 bases and the J gene lost 4 bases, with 12 bases spanning the gap. This CDR3 region has 12 residues. The CDR3 sequence is CSASSGADTQYF. In DNA, the CDR3 is TGCAGCGCCAGTAGTGGAGCAGATACGCAGTATTTT.

The rearrangement uses TRBV7-9 and TRBJ1-2, with a weak D call TRBD1 (5 bases). V lost 4 bases to trimming and J lost 0 bases, with 12 bases between them. The germline gives CDR1 SEHNR, CDR2 FQNEAQ (reference sequence). CDR3 length: 15 residues. For the CDR3, the DNA is TGTGCCAGCAGCTCCACAGGACCTGCTAACTATGGCTACACCTTC. Protein sequence: CASSSTGPANYGYTF.

V gene TRBV15 combines with J gene TRBJ2-1; TRBD2 aligns across 7 bases. V gave up 2 bases and J gave up 4 bases; unmatched junction bases: 5. Germline V gene sequence: CDR1 LNHNV, CDR2 YYDKDF (reference sequence). This CDR3 contains 15 residues. The CDR3 region is CATSRQGRVYNEQFF. DNA of the CDR3: TGTGCCACCAGCAGACAAGGGAGGGTTTACAATGAGCAGTTCTTC.

V and J are TRBV4-3 and TRBJ2-4; D unresolved. The length of the CDR3 is 16 residues. CDR1 is LGHNA and CDR2 is YSLEER in the germline V gene. V lost 4 bases to trimming and J lost 2 bases, with 15 bases between them. The CDR3 is CASSPAAALSKNIQYF. In DNA form, the CDR3 reads TGCGCCAGCAGCCCGGCAGCAGCCCTATCCAAAAACATTCAGTACTTC.